The sequence of this T cell receptor beta chain was determined in a study of blood T cell repertoires in COVID-19. Study as a whole: In each case, the material was cDNA or gDNA derived from T cells, B-cell-depleted T cells, or PBMCs.

Germline values: CDR1 MNHEY, CDR2 SMNVEV (reference sequence). Trimming removed 9 bases from V and 3 bases from J; junction bases left unmatched: 6. This CDR3 comprises 13 residues. Under the authors' procedure: Estimated nucleated cell counts came from reference gene primer amplification. Profiled with immunoSEQ multiplex PCR; TCRdb holds only in-frame clones, not every one. From that table come the V and J calls and clone size; the DNA was used to work out D and trimming. Found here are about 140,000 clones, about 87% of them singletons; the top ten hold roughly a tenth. This clonotype was obtained from a man between 60 and 75 years old with active or convalescent COVID-19. The sequencing sample was made of peripheral blood. The chain combines TRBV27 with TRBJ2-7; 9 bases are shared with TRBD1. The CDR3 sequence is CARGQGKVYEQYF. CDR3 coding DNA: TGTGCCAGGGGACAGGGAAAGGTCTACGAGCAGTACTTC.